What follows are 28 T cell receptor beta chains derived from one specimen sequenced in a study of blood T cell repertoires in COVID-19. TCRdb's copy holds only in-frame clones and misses some; the assay was immunoSEQ multiplex PCR. Altogether about 320,000 clones are present, nearly 90% being singletons, with the ten largest covering approximately 12%. The sample was peripheral blood. The receptor set was obtained from a woman aged 30 to 39 with COVID-19, enrolled during active disease.

The chain uses TRBV5-4 and TRBJ1-2; TRBD1 is a possible D gene (6 bases). The CDR3 runs to 14 residues. The V and J ends lost 2 bases and 8 bases respectively, with 16 bases between them. Germline V lookup: CDR1 SGHNT, CDR2 YYREEE (reference sequence). This CDR3 is CASSFYDRPVGYTF. The CDR3 DNA reads TGTGCCAGCAGCTTCTATGACAGGCCGGTAGGCTACACCTTC.

The chain combines TRBV7-8 with TRBJ2-1; 8 nucleotides align to TRBD2. With V trimmed by 1 base and J by 9 bases, 8 bases remained unmatched. The CDR3 is 15 residues long. The germline V gene encodes CDR1 SGHVS and CDR2 FQNEAQ. The CDR3 DNA follows: TGTGCCAGCAGCTTAGTCCGGGCGGGGGGTATTGAGCAGTTCTTC. Encoded protein: CASSLVRAGGIEQFF.

The CDR3 reads CASSVRLTGGRETQYF. CDR3 sequence (DNA): TGTGCCAGCAGTGTTCGCCTGACAGGGGGCAGGGAGACCCAGTACTTC. The chain employs TRBV28 and TRBJ2-5, with 10 bases that match TRBD1. This CDR3 contains 16 residues. CDR1 is MDHEN and CDR2 is SYDVKM in the germline V gene. The J segment lost 5 bases and the V segment lost 5 bases, leaving 11 bases of the junction unmatched.

The V gene is TRBV6-5, the J gene TRBJ1-1; D not certain. The V end lost 0 bases, the J end lost 8 bases, and 7 bases lay between the germline ends. The CDR3 totals 12 residues. CDR1 is MNHEY and CDR2 is SVGAGI in the germline V gene. The CDR3 nucleotides are TGTGCCAGCAGTTACTCCCAGAGGGAAGCTTTCTTT. Translation gives CASSYSQREAFF.

The rearrangement links TRBV30 to TRBJ1-6, with D uncertain. This CDR3 has 12 amino acids. Germline V gene lookup returns CDR1 GTSNPN and CDR2 SVGIG (reference sequence). The V end was cut by 3 bases, the J end by 7 bases, with 7 bases between. CDR3 nucleotides: TGTGCCTGGAGCCCGGGGAATTCACCCCTCCACTTT. The encoded protein is CAWSPGNSPLHF.

The J gene is TRBJ1-6, the V gene TRBV4-2; 8 bases map to TRBD1. V was clipped by 4 bases and J by 9 bases; unmatched bases: 11. This CDR3 is 16 amino acids long. CDR1 LGHNA and CDR2 YNFKEQ come from the germline V gene. This CDR3 reads CASSRGTTGARSPLHF. CDR3 DNA: TGTGCCAGCAGCCGAGGTACGACAGGGGCTCGTTCACCCCTCCACTTT.

This clone was counted a single time. The chain has TRBV4-1 and TRBJ2-3; D possibly corresponds to TRBD2 (5 bases). V was cut by 3 bases and J by 3 bases, with 25 bases left in between. In germline, CDR1 is MGHRA, CDR2 YSYEKL. CDR3 length: 19 residues. As DNA, the CDR3 is TGCGCCAGCAGCCATCCCCCCCTTCAGACTATACCGGGGACAGATACGCAGTATTTT. This encodes CASSHPPLQTIPGTDTQYF.

The chain recombines TRBV19 with TRBJ1-2, with D possibly being TRBD1 (6 bases). Trimming removed 1 base at V and 2 bases at J, with 8 bases between. The CDR3 is made up of 14 amino acids. Germline CDR1 LNHDA, CDR2 SQIVND (reference sequence). CDR3: CASSIGTVNYGYTF. The CDR3 DNA reads TGTGCCAGTAGTATAGGGACAGTAAACTATGGCTACACCTTC.

This clone has a handful of counts. This sequence joins TRBV7-8 and TRBJ2-1; 13 bases align to TRBD2. J was trimmed by 0 bases and V by 1 base; bases with no gene match: 9. Looked up from germline, CDR1 is SGHVS and CDR2 is FQNEAQ. The CDR3 loop spans 20 amino acids. CDR3 residues: CASSLVPGLAGSGSYNEQFF. In DNA, the CDR3 is TGTGCCAGCAGCTTAGTCCCGGGACTAGCGGGGTCGGGCTCCTACAATGAGCAGTTCTTC.

The rearrangement joins TRBV6-5 to TRBJ2-7, with D possibly matching TRBD1 (5 bases). Per germline, CDR1 MNHEY and CDR2 SVGAGI. The CDR3 runs to 13 residues. Trimming stripped 6 bases from V and 11 bases from J, with 20 bases between. The CDR3 DNA reads as TGTGCCAGCAGGTACAGGCCAGGGAATCTCGAGTACTTC. Its translation: CASRYRPGNLEYF.

This chain links TRBV28 with TRBJ2-7; 7 bases fit TRBD1. There are 14 residues in the CDR3. J lost 5 bases, V lost 10 bases, and 14 bases had no gene match. CDR1 and CDR2 from the germline V gene are MDHEN and SYDVKM. CDR3 loop: CAIQGVWTSDEQYF. As DNA, the CDR3 is TGTGCCATCCAGGGGGTCTGGACTTCAGACGAGCAGTACTTC.

The CDR3 reads CASSQVVSGLNSYEQYF. Written as DNA, the CDR3 is TGTGCCAGCAGCCAAGTAGTATCCGGTCTGAACTCCTACGAGCAGTACTTC. V and J are TRBV3-1 (or the pseudogene TRBV3-2) and TRBJ2-7; D unclear. The V and J ends lost 1 base and 0 bases respectively, with 16 bases between them. CDR1 and CDR2 from the germline V gene are LGHDT and YNNKEL (reference sequence). This CDR3 comprises 17 residues.

The genes are TRBV5-6 and TRBJ1-1, with D maybe TRBD1 (5 bases). Trimming removed 3 bases at V and 4 bases at J, with 10 bases between. The CDR3 sequence is 13 residues long. Germline V gene data show CDR1 as SGHDT and CDR2 as YYEEEE. CDR3 residues: CASSWGGTTEAFF. CDR3 nucleotide sequence: TGTGCCAGCAGCTGGGGGGGTACCACTGAAGCTTTCTTT.

The rearrangement links TRBV4-1 to TRBJ1-1, with D hard to call. Trimming shortened V by 0 bases and J by 6 bases, and 5 bases separated the two germline ends. This CDR3 is 12 amino acids long. Germline V gene lookup returns CDR1 MGHRA and CDR2 YSYEKL. This CDR3 reads CASSQDRAEAFF. CDR3 sequence (DNA): TGCGCCAGCAGCCAAGATCGCGCTGAAGCTTTCTTT.

The gene calls are TRBV9 and TRBJ2-2; D is ambiguous. Trimming left V 0 bases short and J 7 bases short, with 4 bases between. Germline CDR1 and CDR2: SGDLS and YYNGEE. This CDR3 region has 12 residues. The CDR3 DNA is TGTGCCAGCAGCGTAGACATCGGGGAGCTGTTTTTT. This translates into CASSVDIGELFF. The variable domain in full, with the rest retrieved from reference TRBV9 and TRBJ2-2, is DSGVTQTPKHLITATGQRVTLRCSPRSGDLSVYWYQQSLDQGLQFLIQYYNGEERAKGNILERFSAQQFPDLHSELNLSSLELGDSALYFCASSVDIGELFFGEGSRLTVL.

This clone was seen only a few times. The J gene is TRBJ1-4, the V gene TRBV25-1, with D perhaps matching TRBD1 (6 bases). This CDR3 comprises 15 residues. Germline values: CDR1 MGHDK, CDR2 SYGVNS. Between the trimmed V and J ends, which lost 3 bases and 8 bases, there was a span of 16 bases. CDR3 bases: TGTGCCAGCAGTGATTGGGGACAATCTCGCGAAAAACTGTTTTTT. It encodes CASSDWGQSREKLFF.

This chain links TRBV5-1 with TRBJ2-1; perhaps TRBD2 as D (6 bases). The CDR3 runs to 15 residues. The germline gives CDR1 SGHRS, CDR2 YFSETQ. The germline V and J ends were trimmed by 0 bases and 10 bases, with 17 bases remaining between them. The CDR3 reads CASSLGRGGPQEQFF. The CDR3 DNA follows: TGCGCCAGCAGCTTGGGTAGGGGAGGACCTCAGGAGCAGTTCTTC.

The V and J genes are TRBV5-1 and TRBJ2-1, with 9 bases identical to TRBD2. The CDR3 is 16 residues long. Looked up from germline, CDR1 is SGHRS and CDR2 is YFSETQ. V trimming: 0 bases; J trimming: 4 bases; junction bases outside the gene matches: 5. DNA for the CDR3: TGCGCCAGCAGCTTGGAACGGCTAGCGGGGTACAATGAGCAGTTCTTC. Translating gives CASSLERLAGYNEQFF. The whole variable domain, remainder taken from reference TRBV5-1 and TRBJ2-1, is KAGVTQTPRYLIKTRGQQVTLSCSPISGHRSVSWYQQTPGQGLQFLFEYFSETQRNKGNFPGRFSGRQFSNSRSEMNVSTLELGDSALYLCASSLERLAGYNEQFFGPGTRLTVL.

This chain uses TRBV5-1 with TRBJ1-1; possible D gene TRBD1, 5 bases. The CDR3 runs 14 residues. Germline V gene data show CDR1 as SGHRS and CDR2 as YFSETQ. V shed 0 bases and J shed 1 base, with 7 bases lying between them. The CDR3 is CASSLDGGNTEAFF. CDR3 nucleotides: TGCGCCAGCAGCTTGGACGGGGGGAACACTGAAGCTTTCTTT.

This clone was found once. This rearrangement joins TRBV27 to TRBJ1-2; 9 nucleotides line up with TRBD1. Germline CDR1 reads MNHEY; CDR2 reads SMNVEV (reference sequence). This CDR3 is 15 amino acids long. Unmatched junction bases numbered 9, after V lost 6 bases and J lost 4 bases. The CDR3 loop reads CASSPRTGVTYGYTF. The CDR3, as DNA: TGTGCCAGCAGCCCAAGGACAGGGGTGACCTATGGCTACACCTTC.

The rearrangement links TRBV7-8 to TRBJ1-1; no clear D. CDR1 and CDR2 (germline): SGHVS, FQNEAQ. Trimming took 5 bases from V and 0 from J, leaving 10 bases between them. The CDR3 spans 14 residues. The CDR3 sequence is CASSENTVNTEAFF. In nucleotides, the CDR3 is TGTGCCAGCAGCGAAAATACAGTGAACACTGAAGCTTTCTTT.

The V and J genes are TRBV4-1 and TRBJ2-1; possibly TRBD2 for D (6 bases). V was trimmed by 0 bases and J by 5 bases, leaving 14 bases between them. CDR3 length: 16 amino acids. Germline assignment: CDR1 MGHRA and CDR2 YSYEKL. The CDR3 DNA is TGCGCCAGCAGCCAAGATGCGGGGACCCTTAACAATGAGCAGTTCTTC. Its protein product is CASSQDAGTLNNEQFF.

The chain is built from TRBV19 and TRBJ2-1; no definite D call. From germline, CDR1 is LNHDA and CDR2 SQIVND (reference sequence). The CDR3 spans 16 residues. The germline V and J ends were trimmed by 1 base and 4 bases, with 14 bases remaining between them. The CDR3 coding sequence is TGTGCCAGTAGTATAGTCTTGAGAAACGCTTACAATGAGCAGTTCTTC. Translated, it gives CASSIVLRNAYNEQFF.

V gene TRBV7-2 combines with J gene TRBJ1-2; TRBD1 matches 7 bases. The trim removed 3 bases at V and 3 bases at J, leaving 7 bases unmatched. Germline V gene data show CDR1 as SGHTA and CDR2 as FQGNSA. The CDR3 has 15 residues. The CDR3 here is CASSFKTGVDYGYTF. CDR3 in DNA: TGTGCCAGCAGCTTTAAAACAGGGGTCGACTATGGCTACACCTTC.

The V and J genes are TRBV5-8 and TRBJ2-4, with 10 bases matching TRBD2. Germline lookup yields CDR1 SGHTS and CDR2 YDEGEE. This CDR3 spans 16 amino acids. The ends lost 1 base at V and 4 bases at J; junction bases unmatched: 5. The CDR3 DNA reads as TGTGCCAGCAGCTTGTTACTAGCGGGGACGAAAAACATTCAGTACTTC. Translating gives CASSLLLAGTKNIQYF.

This clone was observed a single time. The rearrangement uses TRBV5-1 and TRBJ1-6, with TRBD1 matching 9 bases. The junction had 15 bases not matched to a gene; V was cut back by 4 bases and J by 7 bases. CDR3 length: 18 amino acids. CDR1 is SGHRS and CDR2 is YFSETQ in the germline V gene. The CDR3 DNA reads TGCGCCAGCAGCCGATCTGGACAGGGGCCCGGTCCCAATTCACCCCTCCACTTT. The encoded protein is CASSRSGQGPGPNSPLHF.

The chain recombines TRBV7-2 with TRBJ1-2, with D perhaps TRBD1 (5 bases). This CDR3 is 16 amino acids long. Trimming took 1 base from V and 8 from J, leaving 20 bases between them. The germline V gene has CDR1 SGHTA and CDR2 FQGNSA. CDR3 bases: TGTGCCAGCAGCTTAGTGGCCCAGGGTGGAGGGATGGGCTACACCTTC. Its protein is CASSLVAQGGGMGYTF.

V usage is TRBV28 and J usage is TRBJ2-3; possibly TRBD1 for D (6 bases). The CDR3 totals 13 residues. Germline CDR1 reads MDHEN; CDR2 reads SYDVKM. V lost 6 bases to trimming and J lost 5 bases, with 12 bases between them. CDR3 in amino acids: CASRDTGIDTQYF. CDR3 coding DNA: TGTGCCAGCAGGGACACAGGGATAGATACGCAGTATTTT.